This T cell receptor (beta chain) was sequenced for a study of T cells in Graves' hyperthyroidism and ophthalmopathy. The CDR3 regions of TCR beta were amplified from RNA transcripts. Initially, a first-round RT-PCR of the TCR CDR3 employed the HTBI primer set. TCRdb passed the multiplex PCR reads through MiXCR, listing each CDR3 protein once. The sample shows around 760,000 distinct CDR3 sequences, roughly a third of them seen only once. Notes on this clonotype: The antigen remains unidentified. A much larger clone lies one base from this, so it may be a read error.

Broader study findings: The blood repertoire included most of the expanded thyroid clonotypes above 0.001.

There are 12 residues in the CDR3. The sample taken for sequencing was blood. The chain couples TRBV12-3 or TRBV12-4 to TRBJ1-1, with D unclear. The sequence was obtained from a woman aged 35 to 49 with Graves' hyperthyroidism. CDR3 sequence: CASMRGNTEALF. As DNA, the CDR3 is TGTGCCAGCATGCGCGGAAACACTGAAGCTCTCTTT.